Listed here are 23 T cell receptor beta chains from one sample, sequenced in a study of T cells in Graves' hyperthyroidism and ophthalmopathy. Amplified TCR beta CDR3 regions came from RNA transcripts. RT-PCR in the first round (using the HTBI primer set) targeted the TCR CDR3. Using its own MiXCR run on the multiplex PCR reads, TCRdb lists one record per CDR3 protein. The table shows 540,000 or so distinct CDR3 sequences, with 15% to 19% occurring only once. Sequenced input: blood. These receptors all stem from a woman aged 25 to 39 with Graves' hyperthyroidism.

This clonotype was seen more than once but under ten times. This chain connects TRBV14 to TRBJ2-3; possibly TRBD1 or TRBD2 for D (6 bases each). The V and J ends lost 6 bases and 4 bases respectively, with 14 bases between them. Germline-derived CDR1 and CDR2 are SGHDN and FVKESK. The CDR3 contains 14 residues. The CDR3 DNA is TGTGCCAGCAGAGGGGGGCGAGAAGCAGATACGCAGTATTTT. It translates to CASRGGREADTQYF.

This clonotype was recorded many times. This chain joins TRBV2 and TRBJ2-1; possible D gene TRBD2, 6 bases. CDR3 length: 15 residues. V lost 0 bases and J 3 bases, leaving 9 bases between the germline ends. CDR1 and CDR2 from the germline V gene are SNHLY and FYNNEI. The CDR3 region is CASSEAGEDYNEQFF. For the CDR3, the DNA is TGTGCCAGCAGTGAAGCGGGGGAGGACTACAATGAGCAGTTCTTC.

This clonotype occurred many times. In DNA, the CDR3 is TGTGCCAGCAGCGTGAGGGAAAGGGCTTACGAGCAGTACTTC. Protein product: CASSVRERAYEQYF. The chain uses TRBV6-1 and TRBJ2-7; possibly TRBD2 for D (5 bases). Looked up from germline, CDR1 is MNHNS and CDR2 is SASEGT. This CDR3 contains 14 residues. Trimming left V 6 bases short and J 4 bases short, with 16 bases between.

This clonotype was counted at least ten times. The chain combines TRBV28 with TRBJ2-1; no definite D call. Germline values: CDR1 MDHEN, CDR2 SYDVKM. The CDR3 extends over 16 amino acids. V was cut by 4 bases and J by 3 bases, with 16 bases left in between. The CDR3 region is CASSSLSPKSYNEQFF. CDR3 coding DNA: TGTGCCAGCAGTTCACTAAGCCCGAAGAGCTACAATGAGCAGTTCTTC.

This clonotype was detected ten times or more. The J gene is TRBJ2-1, the V gene TRBV6-5; no reliable D call. V lost 0 bases and J 3 bases, leaving 6 bases between the germline ends. The CDR3 consists of 14 residues. From germline, CDR1 is MNHEY and CDR2 SVGAGI. This chain's CDR3 is CASSYSDFYNEQFF. The CDR3 DNA is TGTGCCAGCAGTTACTCCGACTTCTACAATGAGCAGTTCTTC.

Many counts were recorded for this clonotype. V gene TRBV6-2 or TRBV6-3 combines with J gene TRBJ2-3; TRBD2 aligns across 13 bases. V lost 0 bases to trimming and J lost 2 bases; unmatched junction nucleotides: 5. CDR3 size: 18 residues. Germline lookup yields CDR1 MNHEY and CDR2 SVGEGT. The CDR3: CASSYSTTSGRTTDTQYF. The DNA for the CDR3 is TGTGCCAGCAGTTACTCGACGACTAGCGGGAGGACCACAGATACGCAGTATTTT.

This clonotype was observed a few times. A much larger clone lies one base from this, so it may be a read error. The chain has TRBV20-1 and TRBJ2-7; D perhaps matches TRBD2 (5 bases). The CDR3 is 17 residues long. Germline CDR1 reads DFQATT; CDR2 reads SNEGSKA (reference sequence). Trimming removed 0 bases from V and 3 bases from J, with 21 bases in between. The CDR3 region has the DNA TGCAGTGCTAGAGATCTAGATACCGGGATAGGGTACTACGAGCAGTACTTC. Translated, it gives CSARDLDTGIGYYEQYF.

The chain couples TRBV11-2 to TRBJ1-1; maybe TRBD1 (5 bases). Germline CDR1 reads SGHAT; CDR2 reads FQNNGV. The CDR3 sequence is 13 residues long. The V end lost 6 bases, the J end lost 3 bases, and 11 bases lay between the germline ends. The DNA of the CDR3 is TGTGCCAGCAGTGCCCTAGGGGACACTGAAGCTTTCTTT. It is translated as CASSALGDTEAFF.

This rearrangement joins TRBV28 to TRBJ1-6, with 9 bases that match TRBD1. Germline V gene data show CDR1 as MDHEN and CDR2 as SYDVKM. The CDR3 loop spans 16 amino acids. V gave up 3 bases and J gave up 8 bases; unmatched junction bases: 8. The CDR3 protein is CASSFRTGVRDSPLHF. The CDR3 DNA reads TGTGCCAGCAGTTTCAGGACAGGGGTCCGGGATTCACCCCTCCACTTT.

This sequence joins TRBV20-1 and TRBJ1-1, with 8 bases fitting TRBD1. CDR1 is DFQATT and CDR2 is SNEGSKA in the germline V gene (reference sequence). Germline trimming cut 6 bases from V and 0 bases from J; bases unmatched to any gene: 6. The CDR3 consists of 14 residues. CDR3 protein: CSANRQGMNTEAFF. The CDR3 DNA is TGCAGTGCGAACCGACAGGGGATGAACACTGAAGCTTTCTTT.

This sequence joins TRBV5-1 and TRBJ2-7, with 15 bases identical to TRBD2. J lost 5 bases, V lost 3 bases, and 9 bases had no gene match. The CDR3 loop spans 17 amino acids. Germline V gives CDR1 SGHRS, CDR2 YFSETQ. In nucleotides, the CDR3 is TGCGCCAGCAGCTCGGGACTAGCGGGAGGCCAACCCCACGAGCAGTACTTC. Residues: CASSSGLAGGQPHEQYF.

This clonotype occurred many times. The gene calls are TRBV2 and TRBJ1-3, with a tentative D call TRBD1 (6 bases). The CDR3 contains 16 residues. Germline values: CDR1 SNHLY, CDR2 FYNNEI. Trimming stripped 2 bases from V and 0 bases from J, with 11 bases between. The CDR3 here is CASSEPRTDSGNTIYF. The CDR3 bases are TGTGCCAGCAGTGAACCCAGGACAGACTCTGGAAACACCATATATTTT.

This clonotype has a handful of counts. The rearrangement links TRBV5-8 to TRBJ2-3, with 9 bases aligning to TRBD2. The germline V gene encodes CDR1 SGHTS and CDR2 YDEGEE. The CDR3 runs to 15 residues. V was clipped by 3 bases and J by 1 base; unmatched bases: 3. The CDR3 nucleotides are TGTGCCAGCAGCTCCAAGCGGGAGGGCACAGATACGCAGTATTTT. Amino acid sequence: CASSSKREGTDTQYF. Together with reference TRBV5-8 and TRBJ2-3, the CDR3 gives the full variable domain: EAGVTQSPTHLIKTRGQQATLRCSPISGHTSVYWYQQALGLGLQFLLWYDEGEERNRGNFPPRFSGRQFPNYSSELNVNALELEDSALYLCASSSKREGTDTQYFGPGTRLTVL.

This clonotype has only a few counts. The V gene is TRBV18, the J gene TRBJ2-1; 9 bases map to TRBD2. The CDR3 is made up of 16 amino acids. J gave up 10 bases and V 3 bases, and 13 bases lay outside the gene matches. Germline CDR1 is KGHSH and CDR2 is LQKENI. The CDR3 DNA sequence: TGTGCCAGCTCACCCGCCCTAGGCGGGAGGGAAGGGGAGCAGTTCTTC. This gives the protein CASSPALGGREGEQFF.

This clonotype has more than one count but fewer than ten. The chain recombines TRBV6-9 with TRBJ1-6; D call uncertain. Germline CDR1 MNHGY, CDR2 SVAAGI. The CDR3 is 12 amino acids. V was shortened by 3 bases and J by 10 bases, with 7 bases between the two germline ends. CDR3 DNA: TGTGCCAGCAGTTACTCGAAATCACCCCTCCACTTT. Translating gives CASSYSKSPLHF.

This clonotype was seen a few times. The chain combines TRBV14 with TRBJ2-7, with D possibly being TRBD1 or TRBD2 (5 bases each). This CDR3 has 15 amino acids. V lost 4 bases and J 7 bases, leaving 20 bases between the germline ends. Germline V gene data show CDR1 as SGHDN and CDR2 as FVKESK. The CDR3 spells CASSLAPRGLYEQYF. The CDR3 coding sequence is TGTGCCAGCAGCCTGGCCCCTCGGGGCCTTTATGAGCAGTACTTC.

The chain has TRBV6-2 or TRBV6-3 and TRBJ1-4, with 10 bases fitting TRBD1. V lost 6 bases and J lost 3; bases outside the gene matches: 10. Per the germline V gene, CDR1 is MNHEY and CDR2 is SVGEGT. The CDR3 has 17 residues. CDR3 coding DNA: TGTGCCAGCAGACCCGGGACAGGGGTCAGCTCTAATGAAAAACTGTTTTTT. This sequence encodes CASRPGTGVSSNEKLFF.

This clonotype has a count of ten or more. The V and J genes are TRBV11-2 and TRBJ2-5; the D is unclear. V was shortened by 0 bases and J by 12 bases, with 14 bases between the two germline ends. The CDR3 extends over 13 amino acids. Germline CDR1 and CDR2: SGHAT and FQNNGV. The CDR3 region is CASSLDRVSAEYF. Written as DNA, the CDR3 is TGTGCCAGCAGCTTAGATCGGGTTAGTGCTGAGTACTTC.

A few counts support this clonotype. This chain joins TRBV29-1 and TRBJ2-1, with D hard to call. The CDR3 sequence is 10 residues long. Trimming shortened V by 7 bases and J by 6 bases, and 7 bases separated the two germline ends. The germline V gene has CDR1 SQVTM and CDR2 ANQGSEA. CDR3 sequence reads: CSGTRNEQFF. As DNA, the CDR3 is TGCAGCGGCACTCGCAATGAGCAGTTCTTC.

This clonotype has more than one count but fewer than ten. The chain has TRBV6-5 and TRBJ1-6; no clear D gene. With 3 bases removed from V and 8 bases from J, the gap between germline ends came to 17 bases. This CDR3 is built from 16 residues. Germline V gene data show CDR1 as MNHEY and CDR2 as SVGAGI. CDR3 coding DNA: TGTGCCAGCAGTTATTCAGCCGCAACCTCCGATTCACCCCTCCACTTT. It translates to CASSYSAATSDSPLHF.

This clonotype came up a few times. The J gene is TRBJ2-7, the V gene TRBV27; 9 bases match TRBD1. J was trimmed by 3 bases and V by 7 bases; bases with no gene match: 10. The CDR3 spans 15 residues. From germline, CDR1 is MNHEY and CDR2 SMNVEV (reference sequence). CDR3: CASTRTGDPLYEQYF. The CDR3 coding sequence is TGTGCCAGCACTAGGACAGGGGATCCCCTCTACGAGCAGTACTTC.

The chain is built from TRBV19 and TRBJ1-1; 10 bases are shared with TRBD1. Unmatched junction bases numbered 8, after V lost 9 bases and J lost 4 bases. The germline V gene has CDR1 LNHDA and CDR2 SQIVND (reference sequence). The CDR3 extends over 14 amino acids. Here the CDR3 DNA reads TGTGCCAGCTCAGACAGGGGGCGAAGCACTGAAGCTTTCTTT. This gives the protein CASSDRGRSTEAFF.

This clonotype was seen at least ten times. V usage is TRBV11-2 and J usage is TRBJ2-7, with 10 bases lining up with TRBD2. Trimming at V came to 6 bases and at J to 5 bases, leaving 4 bases not matched to a gene. This CDR3 has 13 amino acids. Germline lookup yields CDR1 SGHAT and CDR2 FQNNGV. As DNA, the CDR3 is TGTGCCAGCAGTACCACTAGCGGGAACGAGCAGTACTTC. As protein: CASSTTSGNEQYF. The variable domain in full, with the rest retrieved from reference TRBV11-2 and TRBJ2-7, is EAGVAQSPRYKIIEKRQSVAFWCNPISGHATLYWYQQILGQGPKLLIQFQNNGVVDDSQLPKDRFSAERLKGVDSTLKIQPAKLEDSAVYLCASSTTSGNEQYFGPGTRLTVT.